The 31 T cell receptor beta chains below come from one sample, sequenced in a study of cytomegalovirus exposure and HLA in healthy donors. PCR employed 60 Vbeta and 13 Jbeta primers. Profiled with immunoSEQ multiplex PCR; TCRdb holds only in-frame clones, not every one. The sample holds some 36,000 clones, almost 70% seen once. The sample was PBMCs. The receptors were sampled from a man aged 25-45 years in good health and CMV-seronegative.

This chain joins TRBV29-1 and TRBJ2-5; 11 bases are shared with TRBD1. CDR1 and CDR2 (germline): SQVTM, ANQGSEA. This CDR3 comprises 14 residues. With V trimmed by 7 bases and J by 4 bases, 8 bases remained unmatched. CDR3 nucleotides: TGCAGCGGTCGGGACAGGGGGATCTTAGAGACCCAGTACTTC. This codes for CSGRDRGILETQYF.

The chain uses TRBV28 and TRBJ1-2; D may be TRBD1 (6 bases). Trimming removed 10 bases at V and 8 bases at J, with 14 bases between. The CDR3 is 11 amino acids. Germline assignment: CDR1 MDHEN and CDR2 SYDVKM. CDR3 loop: CATDSGEGYTF. The CDR3 coding sequence is TGTGCCACGGACAGTGGCGAGGGCTACACCTTC.

This chain links TRBV4-2 with TRBJ2-2; 8 bases are shared with TRBD2. There are 16 residues in the CDR3. With V trimmed by 0 bases and J by 4 bases, 4 bases remained unmatched. CDR1 is LGHNA and CDR2 is YNFKEQ in the germline V gene. The CDR3 DNA sequence: TGTGCCAGCAGCCAAGAGGGGAGCGGGAGCACCGGGGAGCTGTTTTTT. Protein sequence: CASSQEGSGSTGELFF.

The chain joins TRBV6-5 to TRBJ2-5; 10 bases agree with TRBD1. Near its end, the DNA agrees better with TRBJ2-7, so the J call may be wrong. This CDR3 contains 14 residues. From germline, CDR1 is MNHEY and CDR2 SVGAGI. The chain's CDR3 is CASSSPGQGNEQYF. In DNA, the CDR3 is TGTGCCAGCAGCTCACCGGGACAGGGGAACGAGCAGTACTTC.

The chain carries TRBV2 and TRBJ2-1, with 16 bases aligning to TRBD2. CDR3 length: 17 residues. Trimming took 7 bases from V and 7 from J; bases not matched to a gene: 10. The germline CDR1 and CDR2 sequences are SNHLY and FYNNEI. The CDR3 DNA follows: TGTGCCAGCAATCCCGGGACTAGCGGGGGGGCTCGGAATGAGCAGTTCTTC. Translating gives CASNPGTSGGARNEQFF. The variable domain in full, completed from reference TRBV2 and TRBJ2-1, reads EPEVTQTPSHQVTQMGQEVILRCVPISNHLYFYWYRQILGQKVEFLVSFYNNEISEKSEIFDDQFSVERPDGSNFTLKIRSTKLEDSAMYFCASNPGTSGGARNEQFFGPGTRLTVL.

J is TRBJ2-3 and V is TRBV15, with 10 nucleotides matching TRBD1. Germline V gene data show CDR1 as LNHNV and CDR2 as YYDKDF (reference sequence). Unmatched junction bases numbered 11, after V lost 3 bases and J lost 5 bases. CDR3 size: 17 residues. CDR3 in amino acids: CATSSRLDRGDRDTQYF. The CDR3 nucleotides are TGTGCCACCAGCAGCCGATTGGACAGGGGGGACAGAGATACGCAGTATTTT.

This chain joins TRBV10-1 and TRBJ1-6; D unresolved. Per the germline V gene, CDR1 is WNHNN and CDR2 is SYGVQD (reference sequence). The CDR3 is made up of 12 amino acids. V was clipped by 7 bases and J by 8 bases, with 9 bases between them. CDR3 amino acids: CASISQDSPLHF. CDR3 coding DNA: TGCGCCAGCATCTCTCAGGATTCACCCCTCCACTTT.

The chain employs TRBV28 and TRBJ2-1, with TRBD2 as a possible D gene (5 bases). This CDR3 contains 15 residues. The V and J ends lost 8 bases and 0 bases respectively, with 14 bases between them. Germline V gene data show CDR1 as MDHEN and CDR2 as SYDVKM. CDR3 bases: TGTGCCAGCTCCGGGGTCCTTCACTCCTACAATGAGCAGTTCTTC. Translating it yields CASSGVLHSYNEQFF.

This rearrangement joins TRBV29-1 to TRBJ2-7, with 8 bases fitting TRBD1. CDR3 length: 12 residues. Germline assignment: CDR1 SQVTM and CDR2 ANQGSEA. The J segment lost 3 bases and the V segment lost 7 bases, leaving 5 bases of the junction unmatched. The CDR3 loop is CSAGTGDYEQYF. Here the CDR3 DNA reads TGCAGCGCCGGGACAGGAGACTACGAGCAGTACTTC.

V usage is TRBV19 and J usage is TRBJ2-2; D ambiguous. The CDR3 runs to 13 residues. Germline CDR1 is LNHDA and CDR2 is SQIVND (reference sequence). V dropped 4 bases and J dropped 6 bases, with 9 bases sitting between them. CDR3: CASSNPPPGELFF. CDR3 bases: TGTGCCAGTAGTAATCCCCCTCCCGGGGAGCTGTTTTTT.

Concerning this clone: Relative to the germline gene, one junction end is altered; a read error may explain this. J is TRBJ2-7 and V is TRBV5-6, with D possibly being TRBD1 (5 bases). The V gene's germline CDR1 is SGHDT and CDR2 YYEEEE. CDR3 length: 14 amino acids. CDR3 in amino acids: CASSRLTETYERYF. The CDR3 nucleotides are TGTGCCAGCAGCCGATTGACAGAGACCTACGAGCGGTACTTC. Together with reference TRBV5-6 and TRBJ2-7, the CDR3 gives the full variable domain: DAGVTQSPTHLIKTRGQQVTLRCSPKSGHDTVSWYQQALGQGPQFIFQYYEEEERQRGNFPDRFSGHQFPNYSSELNVNALLLGDSALYLCASSRLTETYERYFGPGTRLTVT.

The rearrangement joins TRBV4-1 to TRBJ2-3; TRBD2 agrees at 8 bases. Germline CDR1 and CDR2: MGHRA and YSYEKL. The CDR3 is 15 amino acids. After removal of 10 bases from V and 0 bases from J, the junction contained 9 bases not matched to a gene. The CDR3 region has the DNA TGCGCCACCCGAACCCAGCGGGGGAGCACAGATACGCAGTATTTT. This sequence encodes CATRTQRGSTDTQYF.

V usage is TRBV5-1 and J usage is TRBJ1-6; TRBD1 aligns across 7 bases. CDR3 length equals 16 residues. Unmatched junction bases numbered 6, after V lost 3 bases and J lost 3 bases. The germline CDR1 and CDR2 sequences are SGHRS and YFSETQ. The CDR3 region is CASSSGTANYNSPLHF. The DNA for the CDR3 is TGCGCCAGCAGCTCCGGGACAGCCAACTATAATTCACCCCTCCACTTT.

This chain connects TRBV29-1 to TRBJ1-6, with 7 bases lining up with TRBD1. V lost 3 bases to trimming and J lost 13 bases; unmatched junction nucleotides: 9. The CDR3 contains 13 residues. Germline loops: CDR1 SQVTM, CDR2 ANQGSEA. The CDR3 DNA reads TGCAGCGTTGACCGGGACAGAAAAAGGCCCCTCCACTTT. Translated: CSVDRDRKRPLHF.

For the CDR3, the DNA is TGTGCCAGCAGCCCTCCTCGGACTAGCGGGGGAGGGGAGCAGTTCTTC. This gives the protein CASSPPRTSGGGEQFF. The rearrangement joins TRBV7-9 to TRBJ2-1; 13 bases are a match to TRBD2. The CDR3 spans 16 residues. The germline V gene has CDR1 SEHNR and CDR2 FQNEAQ (reference sequence). V trimming: 5 bases; J trimming: 10 bases; junction bases outside the gene matches: 11.

This clone was seen only a few times. The chain is built from TRBV6-6 and TRBJ1-5; D is possibly TRBD1 (5 bases). The CDR3 runs to 12 residues. Germline CDR1 and CDR2: MNHNY and SVGAGI (reference sequence). The V gene lost 7 bases and the J gene lost 6 bases, with 10 bases spanning the gap. CDR3 bases: TGTGCCAGCAACAAGCAGGGTCAGCCCCAGCATTTT. Translated: CASNKQGQPQHF.

This sequence joins TRBV5-1 and TRBJ2-7; 9 nucleotides match TRBD2. The ends lost 6 bases at V and 2 bases at J; junction bases unmatched: 6. The germline CDR1 and CDR2 sequences are SGHRS and YFSETQ. This CDR3 has 14 residues. CDR3 sequence (DNA): TGCGCCAGCACGCCAGGCGGGAGGGCCTACGAGCAGTACTTC. Translating it yields CASTPGGRAYEQYF.

The genes are TRBV5-6 and TRBJ2-5; D is unresolved. V shed 5 bases and J shed 4 bases, with 6 bases lying between them. Germline V lookup: CDR1 SGHDT, CDR2 YYEEEE. The CDR3 runs to 11 residues. The CDR3 DNA is TGTGCCAGCAGATATTTAGAGACCCAGTACTTC. This encodes CASRYLETQYF. The full variable domain, its missing parts supplied by reference TRBV5-6 and TRBJ2-5, is DAGVTQSPTHLIKTRGQQVTLRCSPKSGHDTVSWYQQALGQGPQFIFQYYEEEERQRGNFPDRFSGHQFPNYSSELNVNALLLGDSALYLCASRYLETQYFGPGTRLLVL.

This chain's CDR3 is CASSLGVGGLAGLEQYF. The CDR3 DNA is TGTGCCAGCAGCTTAGGAGTGGGGGGACTAGCGGGGCTCGAGCAGTACTTC. J is TRBJ2-7 and V is TRBV11-2, with TRBD2 matching 13 bases. Trimming removed 1 base from V and 6 bases from J; junction bases left unmatched: 9. The CDR3 is 17 amino acids. Looked up from germline, CDR1 is SGHAT and CDR2 is FQNNGV.

CDR3 loop: CASSYTDYVYEQYF. CDR3 DNA sequence: TGTGCCAGCAGTTATACGGACTATGTTTACGAGCAGTACTTC. This sequence joins TRBV6-1 and TRBJ2-7; TRBD2 is a possible D gene (6 bases). The ends were cut back, 5 bases at V and 4 bases at J, with 15 bases in the middle. Germline V CDR1 and CDR2: MNHNS, SASEGT. CDR3 length: 14 residues.

The gene calls are TRBV28 and TRBJ1-4; 10 bases map to TRBD1. Germline assignment: CDR1 MDHEN and CDR2 SYDVKM. The V segment lost 5 bases and the J segment 8 bases; nucleotides outside the gene matches: 8. The CDR3 sequence is 15 residues long. Written as DNA, the CDR3 is TGTGCCAGCAGTCCCCTAGGGACAGGGGAAGAAAAACTGTTTTTT. It codes for CASSPLGTGEEKLFF.

This clone was seen only a few times. This rearrangement joins TRBV6-5 to TRBJ1-6, with D tentatively TRBD1 (5 bases). CDR1 and CDR2 from the germline V gene are MNHEY and SVGAGI. This CDR3 comprises 15 residues. V lost 6 bases and J 9 bases, leaving 18 bases between the germline ends. Here the CDR3 DNA reads TGTGCCAGCAGCCCGGGGGTCGGGACTGGTTCACCCCTCCACTTT. It codes for CASSPGVGTGSPLHF.

The chain employs TRBV6-5 and TRBJ2-1; TRBD2 matches at 13 bases. This CDR3 has 16 residues. Germline CDR1 MNHEY, CDR2 SVGAGI. Trimming at V came to 2 bases and at J to 8 bases, leaving 6 bases not matched to a gene. CDR3 in DNA: TGTGCCAGCAGTTACCATACTAGCGGGAGGGCCGATGAGCAGTTCTTC. Its translation is CASSYHTSGRADEQFF.

The rearrangement links TRBV28 to TRBJ1-6; 7 bases are shared with TRBD1. The V segment lost 5 bases and the J segment 7 bases; nucleotides outside the gene matches: 14. CDR3 length: 17 residues. Germline CDR1 reads MDHEN; CDR2 reads SYDVKM. For the CDR3, the DNA is TGTGCCAGCAGTAAGCCGACAGGGTCCGTGGGGAATTCACCCCTCCACTTT. Encoded protein: CASSKPTGSVGNSPLHF.

A single count supports this clone. This chain joins TRBV6-5 and TRBJ2-7; tentatively, D is TRBD1 (6 bases). CDR3 length equals 15 residues. CDR1 and CDR2 from the germline V gene are MNHEY and SVGAGI. The V end was cut by 2 bases, the J end by 0 bases, with 11 bases between. The CDR3 here is CASSYDRRNSYEQYF. The CDR3 nucleotides are TGTGCCAGCAGTTACGACAGGCGTAACTCCTACGAGCAGTACTTC.

This clone was seen a few times. The genes are TRBV6-5 and TRBJ2-3; weak D call: TRBD1 (5 bases). Trimming took 6 bases from V and 0 from J, leaving 7 bases between them. The CDR3 length is 13 residues. The germline gives CDR1 MNHEY, CDR2 SVGAGI. This chain's CDR3 is CASSPGSTDTQYF. The CDR3 DNA reads as TGTGCCAGCAGCCCAGGGAGCACAGATACGCAGTATTTT.

Only one count was recorded for this clone. The chain links TRBV7-9 to TRBJ1-5; D is undetermined. The CDR3 has 14 amino acids. The V end lost 8 bases, the J end lost 4 bases, and 15 bases lay between the germline ends. In germline, CDR1 is SEHNR, CDR2 FQNEAQ (reference sequence). The DNA of the CDR3 is TGTGCCAGCTCCGAGGTGAAAACTAATCAGCCCCAGCATTTT. Amino acid sequence: CASSEVKTNQPQHF. The entire variable domain, with the rest obtained from reference TRBV7-9 and TRBJ1-5, is as follows: DTGVSQNPRHKITKRGQNVTFRCDPISEHNRLYWYRQTLGQGPEFLTYFQNEAQLEKSRLLSDRFSAERPKGSFSTLEIQRTEQGDSAMYLCASSEVKTNQPQHFGDGTRLSIL.

The V and J genes are TRBV11-3 and TRBJ2-5; TRBD2 might be the D (6 bases). The V end was cut by 3 bases, the J end by 5 bases, with 13 bases between. Germline CDR1 and CDR2: SGHNT and YENEEA. The CDR3 runs to 14 residues. The CDR3 DNA is TGTGCCAGCAGCTTGTCCGGGGGAAAGGAGACCCAGTACTTC. Protein: CASSLSGGKETQYF.

This clone has a handful of counts. The chain combines TRBV4-1 with TRBJ2-2; 7 bases align to TRBD2. CDR1 is MGHRA and CDR2 is YSYEKL in the germline V gene. The CDR3 has 15 amino acids. V was clipped by 4 bases and J by 7 bases; unmatched bases: 9. CDR3 nucleotides: TGCGCCAGCAGCCCCAGGGCGGGGGAGAACGGGGAGCTGTTTTTT. Translation gives CASSPRAGENGELFF.

This clone appeared a few times. The chain uses TRBV6-5 and TRBJ2-7, with 8 bases identical to TRBD1. Germline CDR1 and CDR2: MNHEY and SVGAGI. Trimming took 2 bases from V and 5 from J; bases not matched to a gene: 5. The CDR3 has 14 residues. CDR3 residues: CASSYQGAHDEQYF. The CDR3 nucleotides read TGTGCCAGCAGTTACCAGGGGGCTCACGACGAGCAGTACTTC.

V gene TRBV5-1 combines with J gene TRBJ2-7; no definite D call. The V and J ends lost 5 bases and 0 bases respectively, with 12 bases between them. The CDR3 length is 14 residues. The germline gives CDR1 SGHRS, CDR2 YFSETQ. CDR3 sequence: CASRAVYDSYEQYF. The CDR3, as DNA: TGCGCCAGCAGGGCAGTATACGACTCCTACGAGCAGTACTTC.